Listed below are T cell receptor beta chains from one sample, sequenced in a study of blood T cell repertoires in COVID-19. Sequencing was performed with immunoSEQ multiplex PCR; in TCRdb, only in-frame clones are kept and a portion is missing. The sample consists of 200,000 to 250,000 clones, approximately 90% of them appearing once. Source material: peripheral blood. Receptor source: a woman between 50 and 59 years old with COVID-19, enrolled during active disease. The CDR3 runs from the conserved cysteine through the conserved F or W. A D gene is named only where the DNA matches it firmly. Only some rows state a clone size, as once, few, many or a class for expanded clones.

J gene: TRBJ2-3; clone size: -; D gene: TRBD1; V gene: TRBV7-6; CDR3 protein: CASSSGQGTDTQYF; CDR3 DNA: TGTGCCAGCAGCTCGGGACAGGGTACCGATACGCAGTATTTT
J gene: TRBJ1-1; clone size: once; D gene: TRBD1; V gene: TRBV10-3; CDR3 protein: CAISGQGDTEAFF; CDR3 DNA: TGTGCCATCAGCGGACAGGGGGACACTGAAGCTTTCTTT
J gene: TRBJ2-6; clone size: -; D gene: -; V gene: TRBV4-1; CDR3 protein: CASSQAGFSGANVLTF; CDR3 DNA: TGCGCCAGCAGCCAGGCAGGGTTTTCTGGGGCCAACGTCCTGACTTTC
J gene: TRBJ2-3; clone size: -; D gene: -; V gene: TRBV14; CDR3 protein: CASSQVNPGITDTQYF; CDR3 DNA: TGTGCCAGCAGCCAAGTTAACCCGGGAATCACAGATACGCAGTATTTT
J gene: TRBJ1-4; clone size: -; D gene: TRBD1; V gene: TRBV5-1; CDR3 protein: CASADREGEKLFF; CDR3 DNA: TGCGCCAGCGCGGACAGGGAGGGTGAAAAACTGTTTTTT
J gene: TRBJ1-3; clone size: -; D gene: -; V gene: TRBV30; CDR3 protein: CAWSVQTASGNTIYF; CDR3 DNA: TGTGCCTGGAGTGTACAAACAGCCTCTGGAAACACCATATATTTT
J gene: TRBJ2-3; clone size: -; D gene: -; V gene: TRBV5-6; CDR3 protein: CASSLGKYTSTDTQYF; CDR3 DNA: TGTGCCAGCAGCTTGGGCAAGTATACTAGCACAGATACGCAGTATTTT
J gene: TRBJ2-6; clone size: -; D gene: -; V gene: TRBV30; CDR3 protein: CAWIRAGGFSGANVLTF; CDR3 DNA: TGTGCCTGGATAAGAGCCGGGGGATTCTCTGGGGCCAACGTCCTGACTTTC
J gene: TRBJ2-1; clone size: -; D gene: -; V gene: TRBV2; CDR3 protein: CASSAIGANEQFF; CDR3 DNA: TGTGCCAGCAGTGCTATAGGGGCCAATGAGCAGTTCTTC
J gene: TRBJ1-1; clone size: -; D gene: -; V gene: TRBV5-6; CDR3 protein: CASSLAGGGFGEAFF; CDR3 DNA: TGTGCCAGCAGCTTGGCCGGCGGGGGGTTCGGTGAAGCTTTCTTT
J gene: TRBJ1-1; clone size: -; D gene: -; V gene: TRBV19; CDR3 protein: CASSLDHTLNTEAFF; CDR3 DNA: TGTGCCAGTAGTCTAGACCACACCCTGAACACTGAAGCTTTCTTT
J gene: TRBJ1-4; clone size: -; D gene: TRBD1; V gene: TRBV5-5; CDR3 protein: CASSRAGTGWEKLFF; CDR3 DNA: TGTGCCAGCAGTCGAGCCGGGACAGGGTGGGAAAAACTGTTTTTT
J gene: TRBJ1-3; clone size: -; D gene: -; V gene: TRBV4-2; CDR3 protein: CASSQTGNSGNTIYF; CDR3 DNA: TGTGCCAGCAGCCAGACAGGCAACTCTGGAAACACCATATATTTT
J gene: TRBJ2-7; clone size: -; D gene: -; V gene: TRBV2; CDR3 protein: CASSEGQGSTYEQYF; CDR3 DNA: TGTGCCAGCAGTGAGGGCCAGGGGAGCACCTACGAGCAGTACTTC
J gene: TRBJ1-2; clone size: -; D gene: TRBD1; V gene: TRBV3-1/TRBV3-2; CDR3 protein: CASSYGQGQGYTF; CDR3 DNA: TGTGCCAGCAGTTATGGACAGGGCCAAGGCTACACCTTC
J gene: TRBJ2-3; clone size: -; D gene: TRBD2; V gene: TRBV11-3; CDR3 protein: CASSPAGGDARQYF; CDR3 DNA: TGTGCCAGCAGCCCCGCCGGGGGGGACGCTAGGCAGTATTTT
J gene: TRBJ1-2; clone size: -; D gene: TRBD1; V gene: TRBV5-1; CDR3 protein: CASSQEQGAFGYTF; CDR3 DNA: TGCGCCAGCAGCCAAGAACAGGGGGCGTTTGGCTACACCTTC
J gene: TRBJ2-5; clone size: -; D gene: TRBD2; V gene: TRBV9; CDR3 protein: CASSVGTSQETQYF; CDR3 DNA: TGTGCCAGCAGCGTAGGGACTAGCCAAGAGACCCAGTACTTC
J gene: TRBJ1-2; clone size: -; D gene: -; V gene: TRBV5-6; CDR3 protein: CASSLRSRDSYGYTF; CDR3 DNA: TGTGCCAGCAGCTTGAGGTCCCGGGATTCCTATGGCTACACCTTC
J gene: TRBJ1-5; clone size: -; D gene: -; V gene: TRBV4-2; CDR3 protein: CASSQGDKRYSNQPQHF; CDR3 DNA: TGTGCCAGCAGCCAAGGGGACAAAAGATATAGCAATCAGCCCCAGCATTTT
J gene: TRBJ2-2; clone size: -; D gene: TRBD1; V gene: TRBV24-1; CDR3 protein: CATSDPGTGTTGELFF; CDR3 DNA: TGTGCCACCAGTGATCCCGGGACAGGGACGACCGGGGAGCTGTTTTTT
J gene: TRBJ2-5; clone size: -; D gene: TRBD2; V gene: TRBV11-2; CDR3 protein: CASSPTSGGETQYF; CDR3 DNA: TGTGCCAGCAGCCCGACTAGCGGGGGGGAGACCCAGTACTTC
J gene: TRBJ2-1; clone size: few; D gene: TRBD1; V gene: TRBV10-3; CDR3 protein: CAISEWDRVTYNEQFF; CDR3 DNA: TGTGCCATCAGTGAGTGGGACAGGGTCACCTACAATGAGCAGTTCTTC